This T cell receptor beta chain was found in a study of human T cells and chemical hapten exposure. Total RNA was isolated from unfractionated whole blood. Trimming at V came to 6 bases and at J to 5 bases, leaving 7 bases not matched to a gene. The CDR3 loop spans 14 amino acids. Germline V CDR1 and CDR2: ENHRY, SYGVKD. The sample holds many counts of this clonotype. MiXCR was run by TCRdb on the 5' RACE reads, yielding one entry per CDR3 protein. The table shows approximately 80,000 distinct CDR3 sequences, with roughly 15% occurring only once. The clonotype originates from a female donor in good health. This chain links TRBV10-3 with TRBJ1-1, with 9 bases fitting TRBD1. The CDR3 reads CAIRPGQGLTEAFF. Here the CDR3 DNA reads TGTGCCATCAGGCCGGGACAGGGATTGACTGAAGCTTTCTTT.